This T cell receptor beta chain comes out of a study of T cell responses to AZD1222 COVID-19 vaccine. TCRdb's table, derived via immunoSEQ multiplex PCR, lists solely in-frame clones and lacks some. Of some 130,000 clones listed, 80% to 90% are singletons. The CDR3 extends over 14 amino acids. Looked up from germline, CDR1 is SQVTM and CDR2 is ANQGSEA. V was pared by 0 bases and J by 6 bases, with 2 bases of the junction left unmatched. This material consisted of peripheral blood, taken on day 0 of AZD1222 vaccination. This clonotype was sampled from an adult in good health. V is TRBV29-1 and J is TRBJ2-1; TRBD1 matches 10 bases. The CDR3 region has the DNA TGCAGCGTTGAAGACTGGACAGGGGGCAATGAGCAGTTCTTC. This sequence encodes CSVEDWTGGNEQFF.